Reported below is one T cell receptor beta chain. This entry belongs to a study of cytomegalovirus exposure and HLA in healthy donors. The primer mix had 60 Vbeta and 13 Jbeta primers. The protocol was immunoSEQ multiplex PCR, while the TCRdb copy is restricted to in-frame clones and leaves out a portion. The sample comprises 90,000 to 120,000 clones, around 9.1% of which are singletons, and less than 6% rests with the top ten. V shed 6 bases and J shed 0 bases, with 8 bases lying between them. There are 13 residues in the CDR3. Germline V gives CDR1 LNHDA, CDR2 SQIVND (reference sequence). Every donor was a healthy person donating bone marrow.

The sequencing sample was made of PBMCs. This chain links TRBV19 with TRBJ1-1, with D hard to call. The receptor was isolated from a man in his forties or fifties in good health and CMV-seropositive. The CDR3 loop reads CASSPNVNTEAFF. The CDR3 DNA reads TGTGCCAGTAGCCCTAACGTGAACACTGAAGCTTTCTTT. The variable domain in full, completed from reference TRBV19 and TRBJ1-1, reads DGGITQSPKYLFRKEGQNVTLSCEQNLNHDAMYWYRQDPGQGLRLIYYSQIVNDFQKGDIAEGYSVSREKKESFPLTVTSAQKNPTAFYLCASSPNVNTEAFFGQGTRLTVV.